One and the same sample provided the 32 T cell receptor beta chains below, sequenced in a study of blood T cell repertoires in COVID-19. Data came from immunoSEQ multiplex PCR; TCRdb stores just in-frame clones and leaves some out. The sample lists about 94,000 clones, about 74% seen once, with 3% to 4% in the top ten. The sample taken for sequencing was peripheral blood. These receptors were obtained from a man aged 70-80 years with COVID-19, enrolled during active disease.

This rearrangement joins TRBV2 to TRBJ2-2, with D maybe TRBD1 (6 bases). Trimming took 5 bases from V and 6 from J, leaving 13 bases between them. The CDR3 loop spans 14 amino acids. In germline, CDR1 is SNHLY, CDR2 FYNNEI. CDR3 sequence reads: CASSNSRGPGELFF. The CDR3 DNA reads as TGTGCCAGCAGTAATTCCAGGGGCCCCGGGGAGCTGTTTTTT.

This chain connects TRBV9 to TRBJ2-1; 10 bases align to TRBD2. V lost 3 bases and J lost 6; bases outside the gene matches: 9. CDR1 and CDR2 (germline): SGDLS, YYNGEE. This CDR3 is 16 amino acids long. The CDR3 spells CASSEAPSGRVNEQFF. The CDR3 DNA reads TGTGCCAGCAGCGAGGCCCCCAGCGGGAGGGTCAATGAGCAGTTCTTC.

This clone turned up a few times. The chain links TRBV30 to TRBJ2-1; D is unresolved. Germline-derived CDR1 and CDR2 are GTSNPN and SVGIG (reference sequence). The germline V and J ends were trimmed by 2 bases and 6 bases, with 5 bases remaining between them. The CDR3 has 11 amino acids. This CDR3 reads CAWSHGNEQFF. The DNA of the CDR3 is TGTGCCTGGAGTCACGGCAATGAGCAGTTCTTC.

This clone was seen a handful of times. The chain is built from TRBV4-3 and TRBJ2-6; D gene uncertain. CDR1 is LGHNA and CDR2 is YSLEER in the germline V gene. The CDR3 is made up of 14 amino acids. Trimming shortened V by 3 bases and J by 0 bases, and 3 bases separated the two germline ends. The CDR3 coding sequence is TGCGCCAGCAGCCATCTCTCTGGGGCCAACGTCCTGACTTTC. It codes for CASSHLSGANVLTF.

This clone is a singleton in its sample. V usage is TRBV11-2 and J usage is TRBJ1-1, with 8 bases that match TRBD1. The CDR3 length is 16 residues. In germline, CDR1 is SGHAT, CDR2 FQNNGV. Germline trimming cut 5 bases from V and 3 bases from J; bases unmatched to any gene: 11. The CDR3 sequence is CASSVRQGREDTEAFF. In DNA form, the CDR3 reads TGTGCCAGCAGCGTCCGACAGGGGAGGGAAGACACTGAAGCTTTCTTT.

The gene calls are TRBV7-2 and TRBJ2-1; D ambiguous. CDR1 is SGHTA and CDR2 is FQGNSA in the germline V gene. V was clipped by 5 bases and J by 0 bases, with 5 bases between them. CDR3 size: 13 residues. In nucleotides, the CDR3 is TGTGCCAGCAGCACCAGCTCCTACAATGAGCAGTTCTTC. Its translation: CASSTSSYNEQFF.

The chain is built from TRBV5-5 and TRBJ1-2, with TRBD1 as a possible D gene (5 bases). The CDR3 loop spans 13 amino acids. The V end was cut by 4 bases, the J end by 4 bases, with 11 bases between. Germline V lookup: CDR1 SGHKS, CDR2 YYEKEE (reference sequence). CDR3 residues: CASSPTAFYGYTF. DNA of the CDR3: TGTGCCAGCAGCCCGACAGCCTTCTATGGCTACACCTTC.

V gene TRBV2 combines with J gene TRBJ2-7, with D tentatively TRBD1 (6 bases). Germline-derived CDR1 and CDR2 are SNHLY and FYNNEI. The CDR3 spans 10 residues. Trimming took off 8 bases at V and 4 bases at J, with 6 bases between the two ends. As DNA, the CDR3 is TGTGCCAGCGGACAGTACGAGCAGTACTTC. Protein: CASGQYEQYF.

V and J are TRBV29-1 and TRBJ2-5; 8 bases are a match to TRBD2. Germline loops: CDR1 SQVTM, CDR2 ANQGSEA. This CDR3 has 15 residues. The trim removed 3 bases at V and 0 bases at J, leaving 6 bases unmatched. The CDR3 region is CSVDGLATDQETQYF. The CDR3 DNA sequence: TGCAGCGTTGATGGACTAGCAACGGACCAAGAGACCCAGTACTTC.

The chain combines TRBV5-1 with TRBJ2-7; TRBD2 might be the D (6 bases). CDR1 is SGHRS, CDR2 YFSETQ, per germline. The length of the CDR3 is 14 residues. The V end was cut by 3 bases, the J end by 6 bases, with 16 bases between. The CDR3 reads CASSYGTRGLEQYF. For the CDR3, the DNA is TGCGCCAGCAGCTACGGGACTCGGGGCCTCGAGCAGTACTTC.

This chain connects TRBV2 to TRBJ1-5; TRBD1 is a possible D gene (5 bases). The CDR3 has 16 residues. V lost 4 bases, J lost 3 bases, and 16 bases lay in between. Germline CDR1 reads SNHLY; CDR2 reads FYNNEI. CDR3 sequence: CASSVEGGAFNQPQHF. The CDR3 DNA reads TGTGCCAGCAGTGTCGAAGGAGGGGCGTTCAATCAGCCCCAGCATTTT. Full variable domain (rest looked up from reference TRBV2 and TRBJ1-5): EPEVTQTPSHQVTQMGQEVILRCVPISNHLYFYWYRQILGQKVEFLVSFYNNEISEKSEIFDDQFSVERPDGSNFTLKIRSTKLEDSAMYFCASSVEGGAFNQPQHFGDGTRLSIL.

This chain joins TRBV7-3 and TRBJ2-7; D may be TRBD2 (5 bases). Trimming pared 5 bases from V and 5 bases from J, leaving 7 bases between. The CDR3 extends over 11 amino acids. From germline, CDR1 is SGHTA and CDR2 FQGTGA. CDR3 nucleotides: TGTGCCAGCAGCGCCGGGAACGAGCAGTACTTC. It yields the protein CASSAGNEQYF.

V and J are TRBV7-2 and TRBJ1-1; no firm D call. The germline V gene has CDR1 SGHTA and CDR2 FQGNSA. The V end was cut by 3 bases, the J end by 1 base, with 6 bases between. The CDR3 sequence is 13 residues long. This CDR3 reads CASSLFQNTEAFF. Written as DNA, the CDR3 is TGTGCCAGCAGCTTGTTCCAGAACACTGAAGCTTTCTTT.

In regard to this clone: The limits of the CDR3 on the DNA are not certain, so only TCRdb's listed CDR3 is given. The rearrangement links TRBV9 to TRBJ2-6; the table names TRBD1, a call not compared with the DNA. The germline gives CDR1 SGDLS, CDR2 YYNGEE. The CDR3 has 16 amino acids, counting both end residues. The CDR3 sequence: CASSVTGTSVANVLTF.

The chain uses TRBV5-6 and TRBJ2-7; 8 bases line up with TRBD2. Germline trimming cut 4 bases from V and 4 bases from J; bases unmatched to any gene: 7. Per germline, CDR1 SGHDT and CDR2 YYEEEE. The CDR3 runs 14 residues. The CDR3, as DNA: TGTGCCAGCAGCCTAGCGGGCCCGGTTTACGAGCAGTACTTC. Its translation: CASSLAGPVYEQYF.

The chain is built from TRBV29-1 and TRBJ1-4, with unresolved D. The CDR3 extends over 14 amino acids. The germline V and J ends were trimmed by 5 bases and 1 base, with 11 bases remaining between them. Germline V gene lookup returns CDR1 SQVTM and CDR2 ANQGSEA. In DNA form, the CDR3 reads TGCAGCGTTTTCACTGGTGGAACTAATGAAAAACTGTTTTTT. Translation: CSVFTGGTNEKLFF.

J is TRBJ1-1 and V is TRBV25-1, with unresolved D. The V gene lost 0 bases and the J gene lost 2 bases, with 4 bases spanning the gap. The CDR3 loop spans 13 amino acids. CDR1 is MGHDK, CDR2 SYGVNS, per germline. The CDR3 DNA is TGTGCCAGCAGTGAATACCAAAACACTGAAGCTTTCTTT. Amino acids: CASSEYQNTEAFF.

Many counts were recorded for this clone. V is TRBV21-1 and J is TRBJ1-1. TRBV21-1 constitutes a pseudogene. There are 14 residues in the CDR3. The CDR3 region has the DNA TGTGCCAGCGGTGGTGAGGGGGGGGACACTGAAGCTTTCTTT. Protein product: CASGGEGGDTEAFF.

V and J are TRBV28 and TRBJ1-6, with TRBD1 matching over 7 bases. The germline CDR1 and CDR2 sequences are MDHEN and SYDVKM. The CDR3 loop spans 14 amino acids. V lost 2 bases to trimming and J lost 6 bases; unmatched junction nucleotides: 1. CDR3 residues: CASSLGTANSPLHF. In DNA form, the CDR3 reads TGTGCCAGCAGTTTAGGGACAGCTAATTCACCCCTCCACTTT.

V usage is TRBV10-3 and J usage is TRBJ1-2; D might be TRBD1 (5 bases). The V end was cut by 4 bases, the J end by 4 bases, with 10 bases between. CDR3 length: 13 residues. Looked up from germline, CDR1 is ENHRY and CDR2 is SYGVKD. DNA for the CDR3: TGTGCCATCAGTGCGGACACTTTCTATGGCTACACCTTC. The encoded protein is CAISADTFYGYTF.

The J gene is TRBJ1-4, the V gene TRBV7-9, with 9 bases matching TRBD1. The CDR3 totals 15 residues. In germline, CDR1 is SEHNR, CDR2 FQNEAQ (reference sequence). The trim removed 5 bases at V and 7 bases at J, leaving 8 bases unmatched. The CDR3 loop reads CASSATGGHGEKLFF. CDR3 bases: TGTGCCAGCAGCGCGACAGGGGGACATGGTGAAAAACTGTTTTTT.

The V gene is TRBV6-5, the J gene TRBJ1-6; weak D call: TRBD1 (6 bases). CDR1 and CDR2 from the germline V gene are MNHEY and SVGAGI. Between the trimmed V and J ends, which lost 6 bases and 5 bases, there was a span of 11 bases. CDR3 length equals 14 residues. Here the CDR3 DNA reads TGTGCCAGCAGAACACAGGGAAATAATTCACCCCTCCACTTT. Amino acids: CASRTQGNNSPLHF.

This clone was found once. The V and J genes are TRBV19 and TRBJ2-3, with TRBD2 matching 14 bases. Germline-derived CDR1 and CDR2 are LNHDA and SQIVND (reference sequence). The junction had 7 bases not matched to a gene; V was cut back by 10 bases and J by 7 bases. The CDR3 spans 14 residues. Here the CDR3 reads CATAGTSGRYTQYF. The CDR3, as DNA: TGTGCCACCGCCGGGACTAGCGGGAGATATACGCAGTATTTT.

This chain connects TRBV19 to TRBJ1-1; TRBD1 aligns across 7 bases. Trimming removed 6 bases from V and 0 bases from J; junction bases left unmatched: 7. The germline CDR1 and CDR2 sequences are LNHDA and SQIVND (reference sequence). The CDR3 sequence is 15 residues long. DNA for the CDR3: TGTGCCAGTAGCCACTCGACAGGGCTGAACACTGAAGCTTTCTTT. Translated, it gives CASSHSTGLNTEAFF.

This chain uses TRBV24-1 with TRBJ2-1; a possible D gene is TRBD2 (6 bases). This CDR3 region has 15 residues. From germline, CDR1 is KGHDR and CDR2 SFDVKD. V shed 5 bases and J shed 8 bases, with 18 bases lying between them. CDR3 nucleotides: TGTGCCACCAGTGCCCCCGGGGGTACAATCTATGAGCAGTTCTTC. Protein product: CATSAPGGTIYEQFF.

The gene calls are TRBV5-1 and TRBJ2-1; TRBD2 aligns across 7 bases. In germline, CDR1 is SGHRS, CDR2 YFSETQ. The length of the CDR3 is 13 residues. The V and J ends lost 0 bases and 14 bases, in that order; junction bases with no gene match: 8. CDR3 nucleotide sequence: TGCGCCAGCAGCTTGGGCCCCGGGGAGGGCAAGTTCTTC. As protein: CASSLGPGEGKFF.

The V and J genes are TRBV7-2 and TRBJ2-3, with 8 nucleotides matching TRBD2. Germline assignment: CDR1 SGHTA and CDR2 FQGNSA. The CDR3 extends over 16 amino acids. V was pared by 2 bases and J by 0 bases, with 4 bases of the junction left unmatched. CDR3 residues: CASSLLGTRSTDTQYF. DNA of the CDR3: TGTGCCAGCAGCTTACTGGGGACTAGAAGCACAGATACGCAGTATTTT. The variable domain in full, completed from reference TRBV7-2 and TRBJ2-3, reads GAGVSQSPSNKVTEKGKDVELRCDPISGHTALYWYRQSLGQGLEFLIYFQGNSAPDKSGLPSDRFSAERTGGSVSTLTIQRTQQEDSAVYLCASSLLGTRSTDTQYFGPGTRLTVL.

This clone was seen a handful of times. The V and J genes are TRBV10-3 and TRBJ1-1, with TRBD1 identical over 9 bases. Germline CDR1 is ENHRY and CDR2 is SYGVKD. This CDR3 comprises 13 residues. Trimming removed 10 bases from V and 5 bases from J; junction bases left unmatched: 8. DNA of the CDR3: TGTGCCAACCGGGACAGGGAAGGTACTGAAGCTTTCTTT. Protein sequence: CANRDREGTEAFF.

As regards this clone: This sample also contains other DNA sequences that code for the same CDR3. The chain links TRBV28 to TRBJ2-7; D unclear. The germline CDR1 and CDR2 sequences are MDHEN and SYDVKM. This CDR3 is 14 amino acids long. V was clipped by 3 bases and J by 0 bases, with 9 bases between them. The DNA of the CDR3 is TGTGCCAGCAGTTTGCCCGGTTACTCCTACGAGCAGTACTTC. Residues: CASSLPGYSYEQYF.

The gene calls are TRBV5-1 and TRBJ2-1, with D possibly called TRBD1 or TRBD2 (5 bases each). The CDR3 runs to 13 residues. Between the trimmed V and J ends, which lost 4 bases and 9 bases, there was a span of 14 bases. Per the germline V gene, CDR1 is SGHRS and CDR2 is YFSETQ. The chain's CDR3 is CASSLGRVSEQFF. CDR3 DNA: TGCGCCAGCAGCCTGGGGCGGGTTAGTGAGCAGTTCTTC.

The gene calls are TRBV27 and TRBJ2-3, with TRBD2 identical over 10 bases. This CDR3 is 15 amino acids long. CDR1 is MNHEY and CDR2 is SMNVEV in the germline V gene (reference sequence). Unmatched junction bases numbered 9, after V lost 7 bases and J lost 5 bases. The CDR3 DNA sequence: TGTGCCAGCACCCGAGCGGGAGGGTTAGTAGATACGCAGTATTTT. Translation gives CASTRAGGLVDTQYF.

There are a few counts of this clone. The chain has TRBV3-1 (or the pseudogene TRBV3-2) and TRBJ1-2, with D possibly being TRBD1 (5 bases). The CDR3 is 15 residues long. With 1 base removed from V and 0 bases from J, the gap between germline ends came to 9 bases. Looked up from germline, CDR1 is LGHDT and CDR2 is YNNKEL (reference sequence). CDR3 residues: CASSQGGGANYGYTF. CDR3 nucleotides: TGTGCCAGCAGCCAAGGCGGGGGAGCTAACTATGGCTACACCTTC.